This T cell receptor beta chain is from a study of CD8 T cells in ankylosing spondylitis. The table lists this clonotype with a few counts. Its matching antigen is unknown. The CDR3 covers 16 residues. After removal of 1 base from V and 4 bases from J, the junction contained 4 bases not matched to a gene. CDR1 and CDR2 (germline): SGHAT, FQNNGV. Study results and caveats: For ankylosing spondylitis blood, a TCR beta motif of several highly homologous variants appeared characteristic. Matched ankylosing spondylitis synovial fluid reportedly contained a significantly enriched population of disease-linked clones. Disease-linked clones were CD8+ and relatively rare in peripheral blood.

Researchers built TCR beta libraries using quantitative 5'-RACE with molecular barcodes. TCRdb fed the 5' RACE reads into MiXCR, producing one record per CDR3 protein. The data show 300,000 to 400,000 distinct CDR3 sequences, with roughly 20% seen just once and around 13% held by the top ten. The chain joins TRBV11-2 to TRBJ2-1, with TRBD1 matching over 10 bases. The sample was blood, either unsorted or a sorted T cell fraction (not recorded which). This TCR came from a male donor with ankylosing spondylitis or in good health (not recorded which). Here the CDR3 reads CASSLGMGQGYNEQFF. In nucleotides, the CDR3 is TGTGCCAGCAGCTTAGGTATGGGACAGGGGTACAATGAGCAGTTCTTC.